This T cell receptor beta chain was captured by sequencing in a study of T cell responses to AZD1222 COVID-19 vaccine. Study-level points and caveats: Without day 14 samples, only post-peak T cell repertoires were studied. Mostly white British, mostly female donors; authors suggested clonal diversity may be underestimated.

CDR1 and CDR2 from the germline V gene are SEHNR and FQNEAQ (reference sequence). CDR3 length: 16 residues. J was trimmed by 3 bases and V by 5 bases; bases with no gene match: 6. TCRdb's table, derived via immunoSEQ multiplex PCR, lists solely in-frame clones and lacks some. The table shows 40,000 to 60,000 clones, with approximately 80% occurring only once. As for this clone: Its antigen is still unknown.

The starting material was peripheral blood, obtained on day 0 of MenACWY control vaccination. The TCR originated in an adult in good health. V is TRBV7-9 and J is TRBJ2-2, with TRBD2 identical over 10 bases. This CDR3 is CASSASGGLDTGELFF. In DNA, the CDR3 is TGTGCCAGCAGCGCTAGCGGGGGCCTCGACACCGGGGAGCTGTTTTTT.